This T cell receptor (beta chain) stems from a study of monozygotic twins with inflammatory bowel disease. The study, taken as a whole, reports: A single strong IBD-associated signal or clonotype was not supported by the findings. IBD-affected twins scored below their healthy co-twins in TCRbeta diversity (inverse Simpson).

In the case of this clonotype: The antigen is unknown.

The template-switching step introduced UMIs that carried a 6-nucleotide sample barcode. TCRdb reprocessed the 5' RACE reads, with one entry per CDR3 protein and no DNA. This repertoire includes about 210,000 distinct CDR3 sequences. Collection of a roughly 2.5 ml blood sample took place per donor. Germline assignment: CDR1 LNHDA and CDR2 SQIVND (reference sequence). This CDR3 spans 16 amino acids. This receptor was obtained from a human donor with ulcerative colitis or Crohn's disease, or a healthy co-twin of an affected twin (not recorded which). The chain has TRBV19 and TRBJ2-5; TCRdb designates TRBD1, a call that cannot be tested without DNA. Sequenced sample: blood. The CDR3 sequence is CASSNPRGESRETQYF.